The 25 T cell receptor beta chains reported below all come from one sample, sequenced in a study of OX40 agonist ivuxolimab in advanced cancers. The data were produced by immunoSEQ multiplex PCR, yet TCRdb's version contains in-frame clones alone and is incomplete. Altogether about 66,000 clones are present, 80% to 90% being singletons, with the ten largest covering roughly 8%. The material sequenced was CD4+ or CD8+ T cells sorted from blood, taken in a trial of the OX40 agonist ivuxolimab. These receptors originate from an adult with an advanced solid tumor such as melanoma, head and neck, liver or kidney cancer.

This chain connects TRBV9 to TRBJ1-4; D is undetermined. The V end lost 5 bases, the J end lost 5 bases, and 13 bases lay between the germline ends. Germline loops: CDR1 SGDLS, CDR2 YYNGEE. This CDR3 has 14 residues. The DNA for the CDR3 is TGTGCCAGCAGTGCTATGGCGGGCAATGAAAAACTGTTTTTT. Amino acid sequence: CASSAMAGNEKLFF.

This chain links TRBV7-3 with TRBJ2-1; 8 bases fit TRBD1. The CDR3 runs to 13 residues. CDR1 is SGHTA and CDR2 is FQGTGA in the germline V gene. V shed 0 bases, J shed 12 bases, and the junction held 4 bases outside the gene matches. In DNA form, the CDR3 reads TGTGCCAGCAGCTTAACCATGGGACAGGCGCAGTTCTTC. Its protein is CASSLTMGQAQFF. The whole variable domain, filled in from reference TRBV7-3 and TRBJ2-1, reads GAGVSQTPSNKVTEKGKYVELRCDPISGHTALYWYRQSLGQGPEFLIYFQGTGAADDSGLPNDRFFAVRPEGSVSTLKIQRTERGDSAVYLCASSLTMGQAQFFGPGTRLTVL.

The CDR3 sequence is CASTSSHLHEQYF. The CDR3 DNA reads TGCGCCAGCACGTCTAGCCACCTCCACGAGCAGTACTTC. The chain is built from TRBV10-2 and TRBJ2-7; the D gene is possibly TRBD2 (5 bases). The CDR3 has 13 amino acids. The germline gives CDR1 WSHSY, CDR2 SAAADI. V lost 7 bases and J lost 5, with 15 bases in between.

The J gene is TRBJ2-5, the V gene TRBV9; 9 bases line up with TRBD2. There are 18 residues in the CDR3. The V and J ends lost 3 bases and 2 bases, in that order; junction bases with no gene match: 14. CDR1 and CDR2 (germline): SGDLS, YYNGEE. The CDR3 DNA reads as TGTGCCAGCAGCGCAAGACTTCACCAGCGGGGGGAGCAAGAGACCCAGTACTTC. This codes for CASSARLHQRGEQETQYF.

In its sample, this clone was seen once. V gene TRBV4-3 combines with J gene TRBJ1-4; 10 positions match TRBD1. The CDR3 has 17 amino acids. The junction had 8 bases not matched to a gene; V was cut back by 0 bases and J by 7 bases. CDR1 is LGHNA and CDR2 is YSLEER in the germline V gene. The CDR3 region has the DNA TGCGCCAGCAGCCAAGATTTTGGGACAGGGGTAGGTGAAAAACTGTTTTTT. It specifies CASSQDFGTGVGEKLFF.

The chain recombines TRBV30 with TRBJ1-1; 8 bases agree with TRBD1. Trimming at V came to 3 bases and at J to 5 bases, leaving 5 bases not matched to a gene. The CDR3 sequence is 13 residues long. Germline loops: CDR1 GTSNPN, CDR2 SVGIG (reference sequence). CDR3 loop: CAWSLDRATEAFF. CDR3 DNA sequence: TGTGCCTGGAGCTTGGACAGGGCGACTGAAGCTTTCTTT.

The chain joins TRBV6-6 to TRBJ1-2, with TRBD1 as a possible D gene (5 bases). The V end was cut by 6 bases, the J end by 5 bases, with 16 bases between. The CDR3 is made up of 14 amino acids. Germline V CDR1 and CDR2: MNHNY, SVGAGI (reference sequence). The CDR3 DNA reads as TGTGCCAGCAGCAATACCGGGACTCATTATGGCTACACCTTC. Amino acids: CASSNTGTHYGYTF.

The chain uses TRBV5-4 and TRBJ1-1; no reliable D call. This CDR3 region has 14 residues. Trimming pared 0 bases from V and 6 bases from J, leaving 12 bases between. Germline CDR1 and CDR2: SGHNT and YYREEE (reference sequence). For the CDR3, the DNA is TGTGCCAGCAGCTTGGATAGTAGGAGGTCTGAAGCTTTCTTT. Amino acids: CASSLDSRRSEAFF.

The V call is TRBV29-1, the J call TRBJ1-2; D not resolved. There are 10 residues in the CDR3. CDR1 SQVTM and CDR2 ANQGSEA come from the germline V gene. Trimming took 4 bases from V and 10 from J, leaving 10 bases between them. CDR3 DNA sequence: TGCAGCGTTGTGCGGGGTGCCTACACCTTC. It encodes CSVVRGAYTF. Variable domain in full (rest from reference TRBV29-1 and TRBJ1-2): SAVISQKPSRDICQRGTSLTIQCQVDSQVTMMFWYRQQPGQSLTLIATANQGSEATYESGFVIDKFPISRPNLTFSTLTVSNMSPEDSSIYLCSVVRGAYTFGSGTRLTVV.

The chain joins TRBV15 to TRBJ2-6, with TRBD1 identical over 7 bases. In germline, CDR1 is LNHNV, CDR2 YYDKDF (reference sequence). CDR3 length: 19 amino acids. V gave up 6 bases and J gave up 0 bases; unmatched junction bases: 14. In nucleotides, the CDR3 is TGTGCCACCAGTTCTTTCGTCCGGGACAGCTTCTCTGGGGCCAACGTCCTGACTTTC. Translation: CATSSFVRDSFSGANVLTF. The complete variable domain, with remaining parts taken from reference TRBV15 and TRBJ2-6, reads DAMVIQNPRYQVTQFGKPVTLSCSQTLNHNVMYWYQQKSSQAPKLLFHYYDKDFNNEADTPDNFQSRRPNTSFCFLDIRSPGLGDTAMYLCATSSFVRDSFSGANVLTFGAGSRLTVL.

The CDR3 DNA reads TGTGCCAGCAGCCCACCCGCAGTTGATGGCTACACCTTC. This encodes CASSPPAVDGYTF. This chain links TRBV9 with TRBJ1-2; no definite D call. Germline V CDR1 and CDR2: SGDLS, YYNGEE. V lost 4 bases and J lost 6, with 13 bases in between. This CDR3 is 13 amino acids long.

This clone was counted a single time. The chain links TRBV7-9 to TRBJ1-1, with D maybe TRBD1 (5 bases). The V end was cut by 4 bases, the J end by 6 bases, with 9 bases between. CDR3 size: 12 residues. The germline CDR1 and CDR2 sequences are SEHNR and FQNEAQ (reference sequence). The CDR3 bases are TGTGCCAGCAGCTGGGACCTAGCTGAAGCTTTCTTT. Translation: CASSWDLAEAFF.

This sequence joins TRBV2 and TRBJ1-5; possible D gene TRBD1, 5 bases. Trimming stripped 5 bases from V and 5 bases from J, with 16 bases between. The germline V gene has CDR1 SNHLY and CDR2 FYNNEI. This CDR3 is built from 15 residues. Written as DNA, the CDR3 is TGTGCCAGCAGTATGGGCCAGGGTCTCCATCAGCCCCAGCATTTT. Translation: CASSMGQGLHQPQHF.

The rearrangement joins TRBV5-1 to TRBJ2-7; TRBD1 aligns across 8 bases. The trim removed 1 base at V and 3 bases at J, leaving 3 bases unmatched. The CDR3 is made up of 14 amino acids. Germline assignment: CDR1 SGHRS and CDR2 YFSETQ. CDR3 in DNA: TGCGCCAGCAGCTTGTCGGACAGGGTCTACGAGCAGTACTTC. It encodes CASSLSDRVYEQYF.

The gene calls are TRBV5-1 and TRBJ1-3, with D maybe TRBD1 (6 bases). CDR1 is SGHRS and CDR2 is YFSETQ in the germline V gene. The ends were cut back, 9 bases at V and 4 bases at J, with 17 bases in the middle. This CDR3 is 14 amino acids long. The CDR3 spells CATSEGGSGNTIYF. The DNA of the CDR3 is TGCGCCACCTCCGAGGGGGGGAGCGGAAACACCATATATTTT.

The chain couples TRBV4-2 to TRBJ1-2; D is unresolved. This CDR3 has 15 residues. Germline V CDR1 and CDR2: LGHNA, YNFKEQ. Trimming removed 1 base at V and 0 bases at J, with 9 bases between. This CDR3 reads CASSQGEGTNYGYTF. For the CDR3, the DNA is TGTGCCAGCAGCCAAGGGGAGGGAACTAACTATGGCTACACCTTC.

J is TRBJ2-7 and V is TRBV12-2; the D call in the table, TRBD2, was not verified against the DNA. TRBV12-2 is deemed a pseudogene. This CDR3 contains 15 residues. CDR3 sequence: CASRLATRVPYEQYF. In DNA form, the CDR3 reads TGTGCAAGTCGCTTAGCCACTAGAGTTCCCTACGAGCAGTACTTC.

The gene calls are TRBV18 and TRBJ2-3, with TRBD1 as a possible D gene (6 bases). V lost 3 bases, J lost 3 bases, and 16 bases lay in between. Germline V CDR1 and CDR2: KGHSH, LQKENI. The CDR3 spans 16 residues. The CDR3 here is CASSPFRWGQTDTQYF. CDR3 sequence (DNA): TGTGCCAGCTCACCCTTTAGATGGGGGCAGACAGATACGCAGTATTTT.

The rearrangement joins TRBV5-1 to TRBJ2-2, with D possibly matching TRBD2 (6 bases). The V gene's germline CDR1 is SGHRS and CDR2 YFSETQ. V lost 0 bases, J lost 6 bases, and 15 bases lay in between. The CDR3 runs to 16 residues. CDR3 sequence: CASSLAAGRTAGELFF. CDR3 DNA sequence: TGCGCCAGCAGCTTGGCGGCAGGGAGGACCGCCGGGGAGCTGTTTTTT.

V is TRBV7-3 and J is TRBJ2-3; 9 positions match TRBD1. Germline V gene lookup returns CDR1 SGHTA and CDR2 FQGTGA. CDR3 length: 14 residues. The V gene end was trimmed by 2 bases and the J gene end by 3 bases; junction bases not matched to a gene: 0. This chain's CDR3 is CASSLGQGTDTQYF. The DNA of the CDR3 is TGTGCCAGCAGCTTAGGACAGGGGACAGATACGCAGTATTTT.

This clone was picked up a small number of times. The chain recombines TRBV6-6 with TRBJ1-2; the D is unclear. The CDR3 is made up of 12 amino acids. V was clipped by 0 bases and J by 10 bases, with 9 bases between them. CDR1 and CDR2 from the germline V gene are MNHNY and SVGAGI (reference sequence). As DNA, the CDR3 is TGTGCCAGCAGTTACTCCGGAGCTGCCTACACCTTC. Residues: CASSYSGAAYTF.

This clone was detected many times. V is TRBV4-3 and J is TRBJ2-3, with TRBD2 matching over 10 bases. The germline CDR1 and CDR2 sequences are LGHNA and YSLEER. J gave up 3 bases and V 0 bases, and 18 bases lay outside the gene matches. The CDR3 totals 21 residues. The CDR3 protein is CASSQEGLTSGEVGGTDTQYF. In DNA form, the CDR3 reads TGCGCCAGCAGCCAAGAGGGGCTTACTAGCGGGGAGGTTGGTGGGACAGATACGCAGTATTTT.

This chain uses TRBV5-4 with TRBJ1-3, with unresolved D. This CDR3 has 15 amino acids. The V gene lost 1 base and the J gene lost 3 bases, with 11 bases spanning the gap. Germline-derived CDR1 and CDR2 are SGHNT and YYREEE (reference sequence). CDR3 coding DNA: TGTGCCAGCAGCTTGAGGGCGGGAATTGGAAACACCATATATTTT. It codes for CASSLRAGIGNTIYF.

The rearrangement links TRBV7-2 to TRBJ2-3, with 7 bases that match TRBD1. This CDR3 is 15 amino acids long. Germline lookup yields CDR1 SGHTA and CDR2 FQGNSA. The junction had 5 bases not matched to a gene; V was cut back by 4 bases and J by 1 base. As DNA, the CDR3 is TGTGCCAGCAGCTCCGACAGGGCACGCACAGATACGCAGTATTTT. It encodes CASSSDRARTDTQYF.

In its sample, this clone was seen once. The chain couples TRBV7-2 to TRBJ1-4; D call uncertain. V was pared by 7 bases and J by 8 bases, with 20 bases between. CDR1 is SGHTA and CDR2 is FQGNSA in the germline V gene. The CDR3 sequence is 15 residues long. Here the CDR3 reads CASTLRNKGKEKLFF. In nucleotides, the CDR3 is TGTGCCAGCACCCTTAGGAACAAGGGAAAGGAAAAACTGTTTTTT.